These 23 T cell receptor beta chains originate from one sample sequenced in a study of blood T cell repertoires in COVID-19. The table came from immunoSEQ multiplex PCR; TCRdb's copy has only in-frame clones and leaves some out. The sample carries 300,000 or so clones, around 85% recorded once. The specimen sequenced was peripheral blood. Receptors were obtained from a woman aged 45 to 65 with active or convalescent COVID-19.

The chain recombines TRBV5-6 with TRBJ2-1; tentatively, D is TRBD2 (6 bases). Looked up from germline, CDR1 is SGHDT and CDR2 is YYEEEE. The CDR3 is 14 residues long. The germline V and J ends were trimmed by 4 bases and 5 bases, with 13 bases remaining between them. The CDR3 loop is CASSRRDWNNEQFF. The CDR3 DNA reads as TGTGCCAGCAGCCGGAGGGATTGGAACAATGAGCAGTTCTTC.

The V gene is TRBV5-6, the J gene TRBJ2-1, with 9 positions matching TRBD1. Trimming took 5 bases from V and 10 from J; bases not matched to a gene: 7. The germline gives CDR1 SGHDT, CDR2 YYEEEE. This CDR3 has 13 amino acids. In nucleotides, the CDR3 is TGTGCCAGCAGTAGGGGACAGGGTTTAGAGCAGTTCTTC. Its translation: CASSRGQGLEQFF.

The CDR3 loop is CASSLGAQSADTQYF. The CDR3 DNA follows: TGTGCCAGCAGCTTGGGGGCGCAGAGTGCAGATACGCAGTATTTT. V and J are TRBV11-2 and TRBJ2-3, with TRBD1 as a possible D gene (6 bases). V lost 3 bases to trimming and J lost 4 bases, with 14 bases between them. The CDR3 extends over 15 amino acids. Looked up from germline, CDR1 is SGHAT and CDR2 is FQNNGV.

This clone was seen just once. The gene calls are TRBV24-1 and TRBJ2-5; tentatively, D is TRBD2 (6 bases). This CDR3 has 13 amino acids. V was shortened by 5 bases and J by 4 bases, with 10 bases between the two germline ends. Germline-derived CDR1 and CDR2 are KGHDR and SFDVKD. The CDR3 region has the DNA TGTGCCACCAGTGGGGGTAGCGGAGAGACCCAGTACTTC. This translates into CATSGGSGETQYF.

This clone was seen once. CDR3 nucleotide sequence: TGTGCCAGCAGCTTAGGACTTTCCTATGGCTACACCTTC. This sequence encodes CASSLGLSYGYTF. V gene TRBV7-2 combines with J gene TRBJ1-2; D remains ambiguous. Trimming removed 1 base at V and 4 bases at J, with 7 bases between. CDR1 and CDR2 from the germline V gene are SGHTA and FQGNSA. This CDR3 comprises 13 residues.

The CDR3 bases are TGTGCCAGTAGTAAGGGCGGGACAGGGTTTTCCCCAGATACGCAGTATTTT. Protein sequence: CASSKGGTGFSPDTQYF. V and J are TRBV19 and TRBJ2-3, with 9 bases lining up with TRBD1. Per germline, CDR1 LNHDA and CDR2 SQIVND (reference sequence). J was trimmed by 4 bases and V by 4 bases; bases with no gene match: 12. The CDR3 is made up of 17 amino acids.

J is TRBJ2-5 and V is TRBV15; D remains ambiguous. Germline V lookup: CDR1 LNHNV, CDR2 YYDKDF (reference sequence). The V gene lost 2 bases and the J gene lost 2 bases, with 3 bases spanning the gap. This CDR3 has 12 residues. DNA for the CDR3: TGTGCCACCAGCAGACATCAAGAGACCCAGTACTTC. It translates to CATSRHQETQYF.

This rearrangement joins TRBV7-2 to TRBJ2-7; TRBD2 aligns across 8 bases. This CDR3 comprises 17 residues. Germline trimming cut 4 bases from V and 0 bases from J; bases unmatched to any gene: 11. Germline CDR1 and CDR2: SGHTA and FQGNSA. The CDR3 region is CASSSLFQREPSYEQYF. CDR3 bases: TGTGCCAGCAGCTCCCTTTTCCAGCGGGAGCCCTCCTACGAGCAGTACTTC.

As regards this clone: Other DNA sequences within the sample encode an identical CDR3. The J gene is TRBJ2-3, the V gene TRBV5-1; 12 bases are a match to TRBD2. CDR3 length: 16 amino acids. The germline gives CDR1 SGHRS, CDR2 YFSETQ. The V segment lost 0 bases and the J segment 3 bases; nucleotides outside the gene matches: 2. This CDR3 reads CASSLGGTSGTDTQYF. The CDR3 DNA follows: TGCGCCAGCAGCTTGGGTGGGACTAGCGGGACAGATACGCAGTATTTT.

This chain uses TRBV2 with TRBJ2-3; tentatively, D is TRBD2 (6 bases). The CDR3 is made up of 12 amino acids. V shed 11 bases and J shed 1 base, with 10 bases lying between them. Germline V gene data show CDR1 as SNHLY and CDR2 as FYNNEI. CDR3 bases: TGTGCCCGGGAGTGGGGCACAGATACGCAGTATTTT. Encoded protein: CAREWGTDTQYF.

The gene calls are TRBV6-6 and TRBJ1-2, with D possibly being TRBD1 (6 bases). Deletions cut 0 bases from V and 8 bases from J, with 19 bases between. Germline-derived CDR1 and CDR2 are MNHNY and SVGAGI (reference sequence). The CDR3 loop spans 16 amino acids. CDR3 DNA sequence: TGTGCCAGCAGTTACTCGGCCCGGACGGTGACAGGCGGCTACACCTTC. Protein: CASSYSARTVTGGYTF.

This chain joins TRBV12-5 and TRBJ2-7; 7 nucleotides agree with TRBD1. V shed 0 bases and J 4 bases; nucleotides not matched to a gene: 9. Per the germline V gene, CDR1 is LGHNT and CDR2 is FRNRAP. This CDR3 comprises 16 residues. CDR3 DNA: TGTGCTAGTGGTTTGGTACCTGGAGACAGGGTGTACGAGCAGTACTTC. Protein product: CASGLVPGDRVYEQYF.

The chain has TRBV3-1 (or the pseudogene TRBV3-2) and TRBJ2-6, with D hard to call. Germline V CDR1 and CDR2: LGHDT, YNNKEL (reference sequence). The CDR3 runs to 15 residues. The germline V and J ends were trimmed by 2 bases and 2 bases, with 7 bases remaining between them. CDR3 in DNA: TGTGCCAGCAGCCAACGACGGGCTGGGGCCAACGTCCTGACTTTC. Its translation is CASSQRRAGANVLTF.

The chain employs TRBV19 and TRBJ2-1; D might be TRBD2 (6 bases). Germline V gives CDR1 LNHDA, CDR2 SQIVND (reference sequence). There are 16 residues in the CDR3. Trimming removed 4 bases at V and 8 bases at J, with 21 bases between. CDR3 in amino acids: CASSTLTRFFQDEQFF. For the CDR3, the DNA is TGTGCCAGTAGTACTTTGACTAGGTTTTTTCAGGATGAGCAGTTCTTC.

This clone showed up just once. CDR3 protein: CAIRERGRDSYNEQFF. CDR3 nucleotides: TGTGCCATCAGGGAGAGGGGGCGGGATTCCTACAATGAGCAGTTCTTC. V usage is TRBV10-3 and J usage is TRBJ2-1; TRBD1 might be the D (7 bases). The germline V gene has CDR1 ENHRY and CDR2 SYGVKD. Trimming left V 6 bases short and J 1 base short, with 16 bases between. The CDR3 has 16 amino acids.

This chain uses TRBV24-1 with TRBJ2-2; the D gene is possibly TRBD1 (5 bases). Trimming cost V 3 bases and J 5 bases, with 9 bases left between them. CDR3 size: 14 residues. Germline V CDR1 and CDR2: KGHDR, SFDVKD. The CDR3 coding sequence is TGTGCCACCAGTGATCACAGGAGAACCGGGGAGCTGTTTTTT. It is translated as CATSDHRRTGELFF.

CDR3 in DNA: TGTGCCAGCTCACCACCTTCCACAGCTAACTATGGCTACACCTTC. It yields the protein CASSPPSTANYGYTF. This chain uses TRBV18 with TRBJ1-2; D not certain. The germline gives CDR1 KGHSH, CDR2 LQKENI. This CDR3 region has 15 residues. With 0 bases removed from V and 0 bases from J, the gap between germline ends came to 8 bases.

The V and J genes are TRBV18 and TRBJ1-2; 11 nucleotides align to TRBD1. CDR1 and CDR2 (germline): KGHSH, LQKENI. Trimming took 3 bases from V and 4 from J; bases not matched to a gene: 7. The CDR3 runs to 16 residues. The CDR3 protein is CASSPGTGGDVYGYTF. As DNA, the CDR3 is TGTGCCAGCTCACCCGGGACAGGGGGTGATGTCTATGGCTACACCTTC.

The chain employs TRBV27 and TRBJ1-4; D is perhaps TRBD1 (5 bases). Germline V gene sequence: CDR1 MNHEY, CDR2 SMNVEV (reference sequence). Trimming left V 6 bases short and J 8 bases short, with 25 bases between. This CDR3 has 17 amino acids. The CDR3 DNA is TGTGCCAGCAGAATGGGGGGGTTTTTCGGCCCGACCGAAAAACTGTTTTTT. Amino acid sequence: CASRMGGFFGPTEKLFF.

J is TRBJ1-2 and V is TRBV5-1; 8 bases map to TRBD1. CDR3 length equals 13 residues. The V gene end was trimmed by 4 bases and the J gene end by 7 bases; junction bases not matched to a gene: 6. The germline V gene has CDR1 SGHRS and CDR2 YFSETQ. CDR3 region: CASSLSTGVGYTF. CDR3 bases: TGCGCCAGCAGCCTCTCGACAGGGGTTGGCTACACCTTC.

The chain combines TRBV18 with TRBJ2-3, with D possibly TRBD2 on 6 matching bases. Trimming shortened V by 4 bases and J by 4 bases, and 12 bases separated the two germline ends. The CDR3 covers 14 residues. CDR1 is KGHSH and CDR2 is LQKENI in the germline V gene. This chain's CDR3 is CASSQDSGSDTQYF. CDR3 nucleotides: TGTGCCAGCTCACAGGATAGCGGCTCAGATACGCAGTATTTT.

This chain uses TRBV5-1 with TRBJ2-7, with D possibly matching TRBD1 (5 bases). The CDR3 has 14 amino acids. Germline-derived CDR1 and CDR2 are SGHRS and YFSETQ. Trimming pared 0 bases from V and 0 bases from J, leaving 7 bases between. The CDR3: CASSLEGDSYEQYF. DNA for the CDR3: TGCGCCAGCAGCTTGGAAGGGGACTCCTACGAGCAGTACTTC.

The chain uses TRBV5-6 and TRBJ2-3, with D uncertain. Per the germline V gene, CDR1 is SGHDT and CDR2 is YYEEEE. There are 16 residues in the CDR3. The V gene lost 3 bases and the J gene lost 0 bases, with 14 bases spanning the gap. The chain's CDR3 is CASSYTGGSSTDTQYF. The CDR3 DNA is TGTGCCAGCAGCTATACTGGCGGAAGTAGCACAGATACGCAGTATTTT.